These 22 T cell receptor beta chains were all obtained from the same sample, sequenced in a study of blood T cell repertoires in COVID-19. TCRdb's copy holds only in-frame clones and misses some; the assay was immunoSEQ multiplex PCR. The sample lists 20,000 to 25,000 clones; less than 95% were seen once. Specimen: peripheral blood. The receptors come from an older man with acute or convalescent COVID-19.

The genes are TRBV3-1 (or the pseudogene TRBV3-2) and TRBJ1-3; D unclear. V lost 4 bases and J lost 2, with 12 bases in between. The CDR3 is 15 amino acids. Looked up from germline, CDR1 is LGHDT and CDR2 is YNNKEL (reference sequence). CDR3 sequence reads: CASSPQALTGNTIYF. CDR3 nucleotides: TGTGCCAGCAGCCCTCAAGCGTTAACTGGAAACACCATATATTTT.

This sequence joins TRBV5-1 and TRBJ2-7; TRBD2 agrees at 13 bases. Per germline, CDR1 SGHRS and CDR2 YFSETQ. This CDR3 comprises 16 residues. J gave up 2 bases and V 0 bases, and 2 bases lay outside the gene matches. This chain's CDR3 is CASSLGGTSGAYEQYF. DNA for the CDR3: TGCGCCAGCAGCTTGGGAGGGACTAGCGGGGCCTACGAGCAGTACTTC.

CDR3 DNA sequence: TGTGCCAGTAGTATAGTGTCCGGGGGAAGGAATCAGCCCCAGCATTTT. It codes for CASSIVSGGRNQPQHF. The genes are TRBV19 and TRBJ1-5, with TRBD1 as a possible D gene (5 bases). V lost 1 base, J lost 4 bases, and 14 bases lay in between. The germline V gene encodes CDR1 LNHDA and CDR2 SQIVND (reference sequence). The CDR3 runs 16 residues.

The chain employs TRBV6-2 or TRBV6-3 and TRBJ2-5; TRBD1 agrees at 9 bases. Germline V gives CDR1 MNHEY, CDR2 SVGEGT. CDR3 length: 15 amino acids. Unmatched junction bases numbered 8, after V lost 5 bases and J lost 4 bases. The CDR3 DNA is TGTGCCAGCAGTATTTCCGGGACAGGGCCAGAGACCCAGTACTTC. It codes for CASSISGTGPETQYF.

The rearrangement links TRBV19 to TRBJ1-5; D uncertain. Looked up from germline, CDR1 is LNHDA and CDR2 is SQIVND (reference sequence). The CDR3 has 14 residues. The V end was cut by 4 bases, the J end by 0 bases, with 7 bases between. The CDR3 is CASSSGFSNQPQHF. The CDR3 DNA reads as TGTGCCAGTAGTAGCGGTTTTAGCAATCAGCCCCAGCATTTT.

The V and J genes are TRBV7-2 and TRBJ2-1, with 8 bases that match TRBD2. The CDR3 contains 16 residues. V was clipped by 5 bases and J by 2 bases; unmatched bases: 8. CDR1 and CDR2 (germline): SGHTA, FQGNSA. CDR3 sequence reads: CASSPGSGGTYNEQFF. DNA for the CDR3: TGTGCCAGCAGCCCCGGTTCGGGGGGGACCTACAATGAGCAGTTCTTC.

This clone was observed a few times. The chain employs TRBV29-1 and TRBJ1-1, with TRBD1 identical over 9 bases. Looked up from germline, CDR1 is SQVTM and CDR2 is ANQGSEA. The CDR3 spans 18 residues. The V and J ends lost 4 bases and 4 bases, in that order; junction bases with no gene match: 19. The CDR3 protein is CSVAAFGQGKDRSTEAFF. CDR3 coding DNA: TGCAGCGTTGCGGCATTTGGACAGGGGAAGGATCGTAGCACTGAAGCTTTCTTT. The full variable domain, rest sourced from reference TRBV29-1 and TRBJ1-1, is SAVISQKPSRDICQRGTSLTIQCQVDSQVTMMFWYRQQPGQSLTLIATANQGSEATYESGFVIDKFPISRPNLTFSTLTVSNMSPEDSSIYLCSVAAFGQGKDRSTEAFFGQGTRLTVV.

CDR3 in amino acids: CASRNAGGPGVWEKFF. The DNA for the CDR3 is TGCGCCAGCAGGAACGCGGGAGGGCCTGGGGTTTGGGAAAAGTTCTTC. V gene TRBV10-1 combines with J gene TRBJ2-1; TRBD2 matches 9 bases. Germline trimming cut 6 bases from V and 14 bases from J; bases unmatched to any gene: 20. The CDR3 has 16 amino acids. The V gene's germline CDR1 is WNHNN and CDR2 SYGVQD (reference sequence).

V is TRBV19 and J is TRBJ1-2, with D uncertain. V lost 4 bases and J 3 bases, leaving 12 bases between the germline ends. The V gene's germline CDR1 is LNHDA and CDR2 SQIVND (reference sequence). CDR3 length: 14 amino acids. The CDR3 DNA reads TGTGCCAGTAGTAGAGGTGGTAAGGACTATGGCTACACCTTC. As protein: CASSRGGKDYGYTF. Combining the CDR3 with reference TRBV19 and TRBJ1-2 gives the whole variable domain DGGITQSPKYLFRKEGQNVTLSCEQNLNHDAMYWYRQDPGQGLRLIYYSQIVNDFQKGDIAEGYSVSREKKESFPLTVTSAQKNPTAFYLCASSRGGKDYGYTFGSGTRLTVV.

V and J are TRBV30 and TRBJ2-2; TRBD1 matches 7 bases. CDR3 length equals 13 residues. Trimming took 4 bases from V and 5 from J; bases not matched to a gene: 4. The germline gives CDR1 GTSNPN, CDR2 SVGIG (reference sequence). CDR3 loop: CAWKYRGTGELFF. CDR3 in DNA: TGTGCCTGGAAATACAGGGGAACCGGGGAGCTGTTTTTT.

The rearrangement links TRBV5-1 to TRBJ2-1, with 11 nucleotides matching TRBD2. The CDR3 spans 15 residues. V lost 2 bases and J lost 7; bases outside the gene matches: 5. Looked up from germline, CDR1 is SGHRS and CDR2 is YFSETQ. The CDR3 DNA is TGCGCCAGCAGCTTACTAGCGGGGGTTGAGAATGAGCAGTTCTTC. It translates to CASSLLAGVENEQFF.

The V call is TRBV3-1 (or the pseudogene TRBV3-2), the J call TRBJ2-7; a possible D gene is TRBD1 (5 bases). The CDR3 is 16 amino acids. Germline-derived CDR1 and CDR2 are LGHDT and YNNKEL (reference sequence). V was clipped by 2 bases and J by 2 bases, with 16 bases between them. In nucleotides, the CDR3 is TGTGCCAGCAGCCAATGGTCCGACAGTCCCCCCTACGAGCAGTACTTC. Its translation: CASSQWSDSPPYEQYF.

The rearrangement uses TRBV4-3 and TRBJ2-1, with 8 bases matching TRBD2. CDR3 size: 13 residues. The junction had 1 base not matched to a gene; V was cut back by 0 bases and J by 9 bases. Germline V gene sequence: CDR1 LGHNA, CDR2 YSLEER. The CDR3 sequence: CASSQERGGEQFF. The CDR3 DNA follows: TGCGCCAGCAGCCAAGAACGGGGGGGTGAGCAGTTCTTC.

The V gene is TRBV7-2, the J gene TRBJ1-6; a weak D match, TRBD1 (5 bases). V lost 3 bases, J lost 5 bases, and 8 bases lay in between. Germline values: CDR1 SGHTA, CDR2 FQGNSA. The CDR3 contains 14 residues. The CDR3 loop reads CASSFTGDNSPLHF. The CDR3 DNA reads as TGTGCCAGCAGCTTCACAGGAGATAATTCACCCCTCCACTTT.

V usage is TRBV3-1 (or the pseudogene TRBV3-2) and J usage is TRBJ2-7; TRBD2 aligns across 16 bases. Germline V gives CDR1 LGHDT, CDR2 YNNKEL (reference sequence). V lost 2 bases, J lost 2 bases, and 6 bases stayed unmatched. The CDR3 is 18 amino acids. CDR3 nucleotides: TGTGCCAGCAGCCAAAGGGGACTAGCGGGAGGGTCCACCTACGAGCAGTACTTC. Protein: CASSQRGLAGGSTYEQYF.

The chain uses TRBV19 and TRBJ2-7, with TRBD2 matching 9 bases. Losses at the gene ends were 5 bases for V and 6 bases for J; bases not matched to a gene: 5. CDR1 is LNHDA, CDR2 SQIVND, per germline (reference sequence). The CDR3 runs to 13 residues. CDR3 region: CASSFSGSGEQYF. The CDR3 DNA reads as TGTGCCAGTAGTTTTAGCGGGAGTGGCGAGCAGTACTTC.

In its sample, this clone was seen once. The chain couples TRBV19 to TRBJ1-5; 7 bases line up with TRBD1. Germline lookup yields CDR1 LNHDA and CDR2 SQIVND (reference sequence). V was clipped by 3 bases and J by 2 bases; unmatched bases: 7. This CDR3 region has 16 residues. The CDR3 coding sequence is TGTGCCAGTAGTATGTGGTCAGGGGGAGGCAATCAGCCCCAGCATTTT. It is translated as CASSMWSGGGNQPQHF.

The J gene is TRBJ2-7, the V gene TRBV7-2; a weak D match, TRBD1 (5 bases). Germline V gene sequence: CDR1 SGHTA, CDR2 FQGNSA. This CDR3 has 13 residues. Trimming cost V 7 bases and J 11 bases, with 21 bases left between them. The CDR3 sequence: CASTHNPSTVEYF. CDR3 nucleotide sequence: TGTGCCAGCACCCATAATCCCTCGACAGTCGAGTACTTC.

The rearrangement links TRBV4-3 to TRBJ2-2, with a tentative D call TRBD2 (6 bases). CDR1 and CDR2 (germline): LGHNA, YSLEER. V lost 0 bases and J lost 0, with 14 bases in between. CDR3 length: 18 residues. In nucleotides, the CDR3 is TGCGCCAGCAGCCAAGATGCTCCTAGCGCAGCGAACACCGGGGAGCTGTTTTTT. It translates to CASSQDAPSAANTGELFF.

The rearrangement joins TRBV28 to TRBJ1-5, with 7 nucleotides matching TRBD1. Looked up from germline, CDR1 is MDHEN and CDR2 is SYDVKM. This CDR3 is 15 amino acids long. J was trimmed by 6 bases and V by 5 bases; bases with no gene match: 10. The CDR3 DNA follows: TGTGCCAGCAGTCCCAGGGGGGCGGCCTTTCAGCCCCAGCATTTT. Translated, it gives CASSPRGAAFQPQHF.

The count of this clone is one. This rearrangement joins TRBV28 to TRBJ2-3, with D possibly TRBD1 on 6 matching bases. Germline V gives CDR1 MDHEN, CDR2 SYDVKM. V lost 5 bases and J lost 4, with 16 bases in between. This CDR3 is 15 amino acids long. DNA for the CDR3: TGTGCCAGCAGTCTAGGGGGACAAAGGGCAGATACGCAGTATTTT. This translates into CASSLGGQRADTQYF.

This clone occurred a few times. This chain connects TRBV5-4 to TRBJ1-2; a possible D gene is TRBD1 (5 bases). Germline loops: CDR1 SGHNT, CDR2 YYREEE (reference sequence). The CDR3 is made up of 13 amino acids. Trimming removed 4 bases at V and 8 bases at J, with 15 bases between. Here the CDR3 reads CASSIYTGIGYTF. The CDR3 nucleotides read TGTGCCAGCAGCATCTATACAGGAATCGGCTACACCTTC.